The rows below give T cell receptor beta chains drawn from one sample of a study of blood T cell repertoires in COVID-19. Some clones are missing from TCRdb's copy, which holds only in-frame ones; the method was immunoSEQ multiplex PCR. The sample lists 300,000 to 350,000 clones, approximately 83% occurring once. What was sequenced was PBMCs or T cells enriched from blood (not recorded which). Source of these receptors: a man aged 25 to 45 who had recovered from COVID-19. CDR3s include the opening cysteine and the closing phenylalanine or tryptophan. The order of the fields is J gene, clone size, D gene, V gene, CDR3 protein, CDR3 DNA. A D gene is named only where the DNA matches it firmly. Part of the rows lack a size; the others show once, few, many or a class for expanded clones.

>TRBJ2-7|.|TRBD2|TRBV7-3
CASSESGGVSYEQYF
TGTGCCAGCAGCGAGAGCGGGGGGGTCTCCTACGAGCAGTACTTC
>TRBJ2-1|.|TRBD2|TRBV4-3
CASSQELLGLAGGSNEQFF
TGCGCCAGCAGCCAAGAGCTCCTAGGACTAGCGGGGGGATCAAATGAGCAGTTCTTC
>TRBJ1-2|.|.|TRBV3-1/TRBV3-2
CASSRNEANGYTF
TGTGCCAGCAGCCGAAACGAGGCGAATGGCTACACCTTC
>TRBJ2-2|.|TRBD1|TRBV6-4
CASSAGTGDTGELFF
TGTGCCAGCAGTGCGGGGACAGGGGACACCGGGGAGCTGTTTTTT
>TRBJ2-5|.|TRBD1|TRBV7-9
CASSLARDRGVETQYF
TGTGCCAGCAGTTTGGCCCGGGACAGAGGAGTTGAGACCCAGTACTTC
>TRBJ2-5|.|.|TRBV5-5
CASSWGLGETQYF
TGTGCCAGCAGCTGGGGCCTTGGGGAGACCCAGTACTTC
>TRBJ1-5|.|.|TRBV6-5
CASTQGIGQPQHF
TGTGCCAGCACACAGGGTATTGGGCAGCCCCAGCATTTT
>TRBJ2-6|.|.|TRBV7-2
CASSSSRAGANVLTF
TGTGCCAGCAGCTCCTCCCGTGCTGGGGCCAACGTCCTGACTTTC
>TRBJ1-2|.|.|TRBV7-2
CASRTGAGGGYTF
TGTGCCAGCAGGACCGGGGCCGGGGGTGGCTACACCTTC
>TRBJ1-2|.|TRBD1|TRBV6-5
CASSYGQGDGYTF
TGTGCCAGCAGTTACGGACAGGGGGATGGCTACACCTTC
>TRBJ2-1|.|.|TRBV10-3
CAISGTALGNEQFF
TGTGCCATCAGTGGGACAGCTTTGGGGAATGAGCAGTTCTTC
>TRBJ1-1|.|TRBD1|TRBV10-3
CAISETGGNENTEAFF
TGTGCCATCAGTGAGACAGGGGGCAACGAGAACACTGAAGCTTTCTTT
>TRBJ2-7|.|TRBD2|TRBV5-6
CASSYSGGTQTYEQYF
TGTGCCAGCAGCTACAGCGGGGGGACCCAAACTTACGAGCAGTACTTC
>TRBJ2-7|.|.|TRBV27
CASRAQGGGSYEQYF
TGTGCCAGCAGGGCACAGGGCGGGGGCTCCTACGAGCAGTACTTC
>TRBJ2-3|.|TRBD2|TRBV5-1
CASSSGTTDTQYF
TGCGCCAGCAGCTCGGGGACTACGGATACGCAGTATTTT
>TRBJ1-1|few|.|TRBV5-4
CASSDRQRIMNTEAFF
TGTGCCAGCAGCGATCGACAGAGAATAATGAACACTGAAGCTTTCTTT
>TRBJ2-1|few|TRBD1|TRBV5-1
CASNPTGVYNEQFF
TGCGCCAGCAACCCGACAGGGGTCTACAATGAGCAGTTCTTC
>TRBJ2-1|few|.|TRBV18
CASSPPGARVYNEQFF
TGTGCCAGCTCACCACCGGGGGCCCGAGTCTACAATGAGCAGTTCTTC
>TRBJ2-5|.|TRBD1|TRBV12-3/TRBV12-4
CARRQGKETQYF
TGTGCCAGAAGACAGGGTAAAGAGACCCAGTACTTC
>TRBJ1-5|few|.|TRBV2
CASSGRERHQPQHF
TGTGCCAGCAGTGGAAGGGAGCGCCATCAGCCCCAGCATTTT
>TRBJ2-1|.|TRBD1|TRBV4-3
CASSRRGQGHLNEQFF
TGCGCCAGCAGCCGCAGAGGACAGGGGCACCTCAATGAGCAGTTCTTC
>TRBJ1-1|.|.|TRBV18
CASSPVMSGTEAFF
TGTGCCAGCTCACCAGTAATGAGCGGCACTGAAGCTTTCTTT
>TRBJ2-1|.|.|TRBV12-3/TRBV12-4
CASRGRYNEQFF
TGTGCCAGCAGGGGCAGGTACAATGAGCAGTTCTTC
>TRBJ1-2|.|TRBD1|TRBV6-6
CASRVTGGHYGYTF
TGTGCCAGCAGGGTGACAGGGGGCCACTATGGCTACACCTTC
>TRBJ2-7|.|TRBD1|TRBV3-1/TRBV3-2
CASSQVLGTGVPYEQYF
TGTGCCAGCAGCCAAGTCCTCGGGACAGGGGTTCCCTACGAGCAGTACTTC
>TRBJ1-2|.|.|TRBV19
CASGTGGANYGYTF
TGTGCCAGTGGTACAGGAGGGGCTAACTATGGCTACACCTTC
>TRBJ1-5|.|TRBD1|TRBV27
CASRPGGTQPQHF
TGTGCCAGCAGACCAGGGGGTACTCAGCCCCAGCATTTT
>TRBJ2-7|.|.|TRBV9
CASSVGRAEVYEQYF
TGTGCCAGCAGCGTAGGTAGGGCGGAGGTCTACGAGCAGTACTTC
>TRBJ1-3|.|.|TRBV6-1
CASSESRNTIYF
TGTGCCAGCAGTGAAAGCCGCAACACCATATATTTT
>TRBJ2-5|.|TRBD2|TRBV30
CAWSYGLDGETQYF
TGTGCCTGGAGTTACGGACTAGACGGGGAGACCCAGTACTTC
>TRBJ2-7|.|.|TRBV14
CASSQKYYEQYF
TGTGCCAGCAGCCAAAAATACTACGAGCAGTACTTC
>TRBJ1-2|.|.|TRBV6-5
CASSYSRQGFYGYTF
TGTGCCAGCAGTTACTCTCGGCAGGGCTTTTATGGCTACACCTTC
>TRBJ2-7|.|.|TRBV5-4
CASSLEGEGREQYF
TGTGCCAGCAGCTTGGAGGGGGAGGGGCGCGAGCAGTACTTC
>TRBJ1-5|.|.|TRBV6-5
CAGGESNQPQHF
TGTGCCGGGGGGGAGAGCAATCAGCCCCAGCATTTT
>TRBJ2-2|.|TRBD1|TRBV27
CASRTGTGVTGELFF
TGTGCCAGCAGAACCGGGACAGGGGTCACCGGGGAGCTGTTTTTT
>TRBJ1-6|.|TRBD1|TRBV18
CASSPPGQGFSPLHF
TGTGCCAGCTCACCACCGGGACAGGGGTTTTCACCCCTCCACTTT
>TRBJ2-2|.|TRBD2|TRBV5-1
CASSRTSGDPNTGELFF
TGCGCCAGCAGCCGGACTAGCGGGGACCCGAACACCGGGGAGCTGTTTTTT
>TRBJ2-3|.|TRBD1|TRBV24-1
CATSDSGTGTGTDTQYF
TGTGCCACCAGTGATTCCGGGACAGGGACTGGCACAGATACGCAGTATTTT
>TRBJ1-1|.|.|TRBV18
CASSPDLDSLEAFF
TGTGCCAGCTCACCTGACCTGGACAGCCTTGAAGCTTTCTTT
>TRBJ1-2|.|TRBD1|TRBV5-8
CASRGQGVHTGYTF
TGTGCCAGCAGGGGACAGGGGGTGCATACTGGCTACACCTTC
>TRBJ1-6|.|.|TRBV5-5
CASSLESNSPLHF
TGTGCCAGCAGCTTGGAGAGTAATTCACCCCTCCACTTT
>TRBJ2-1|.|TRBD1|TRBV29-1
CSFQTGTELYNEQFF
TGCAGCTTTCAGACCGGGACAGAGCTGTACAATGAGCAGTTCTTC
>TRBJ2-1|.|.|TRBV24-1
CATSVRLWGRSYNEQFF
TGTGCCACCAGTGTCCGTCTGTGGGGCCGTTCCTACAATGAGCAGTTCTTC
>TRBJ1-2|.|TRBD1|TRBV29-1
CSVEWTGFYGYTF
TGCAGCGTTGAATGGACAGGGTTCTATGGCTACACCTTC
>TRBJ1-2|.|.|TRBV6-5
CASTSWTDPNYGYTF
TGTGCCAGCACTTCGTGGACAGATCCTAACTATGGCTACACCTTC
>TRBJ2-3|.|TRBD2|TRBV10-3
CAILRSGGPDTQYF
TGTGCCATCCTTAGAAGCGGGGGTCCAGATACGCAGTATTTT
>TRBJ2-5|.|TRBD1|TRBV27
CASSQGQGVQETQYF
TGTGCCAGCAGTCAAGGACAGGGCGTACAAGAGACCCAGTACTTC
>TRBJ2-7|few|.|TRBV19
CASSITAGSYEQYF
TGTGCCAGTAGTATAACGGCAGGGTCCTACGAGCAGTACTTC
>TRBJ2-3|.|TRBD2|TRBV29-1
CSVSGGAGTDTQYF
TGCAGCGTTAGCGGGGGGGCTGGCACAGATACGCAGTATTTT
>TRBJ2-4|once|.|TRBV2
CASSAGGLDGKNIQYF
TGTGCCAGCAGTGCCGGGGGGCTAGATGGCAAAAACATTCAGTACTTC
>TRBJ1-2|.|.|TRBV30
CAWSGRNYGYTF
TGTGCCTGGAGCGGTCGGAACTATGGCTACACCTTC
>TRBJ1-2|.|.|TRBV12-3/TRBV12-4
CASSLSLYGYTF
TGTGCCAGCAGTTTAAGCCTCTATGGCTACACCTTC
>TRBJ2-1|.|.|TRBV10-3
CATANGDKYNGQFF
TGTGCCACGGCAAACGGGGACAAGTACAATGGGCAGTTCTTC
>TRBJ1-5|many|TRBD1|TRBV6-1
CASSGDRGLLSNQPQHF
TGTGCCAGCAGTGGGGACAGGGGGCTTTTGAGCAATCAGCCCCAGCATTTT
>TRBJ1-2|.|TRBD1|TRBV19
CASSVGQGAPESLRGYTF
TGTGCCAGTAGTGTGGGACAGGGGGCCCCTGAATCCCTTAGGGGCTACACCTTC
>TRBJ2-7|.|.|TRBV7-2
CASSLAHSSYEQYF
TGTGCCAGCAGCTTAGCCCACAGTTCCTACGAGCAGTACTTC
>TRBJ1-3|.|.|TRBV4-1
CASSQAHSLTGNTIYF
TGCGCCAGCAGCCAAGCTCACAGCCTAACTGGAAACACCATATATTTT